Reported below is one T cell receptor beta chain. Its antigen is not known. These data originate in a study of blood T cells in healthy people across ages. Overall study results and limits: Fewer expanded clones and more diversity marked long-lived versus aged donors. Donor CMV infection status was unknown, possibly confounding age-related changes in expanded clonotypes.

Primed by a sample-barcoded 5' primer and a J-beta primer mix, a second PCR proceeded for about 7 to 12 cycles. At least 2.5 million CDR3-containing paired-end reads were obtained per sample. TCRdb passed the 5' RACE reads through MiXCR, listing each CDR3 protein once. The repertoire has hundreds of thousands of distinct CDR3 sequences, around 30% of them found once; the top ten carry 15% to 20%. Trimming at V came to 3 bases and at J to 7 bases, leaving 8 bases not matched to a gene. The CDR3 is 14 residues long. Per germline, CDR1 SEHNR and CDR2 FQNEAQ (reference sequence). Sequencing was performed on blood. The sequence was collected from a woman aged 80 or over in good health. The V gene is TRBV7-9, the J gene TRBJ1-2; 7 bases map to TRBD1. CDR3 nucleotide sequence: TGTGCCAGCAGCTTGGGGGACAGCGGCGGTGGCTACACCTTC. Protein sequence: CASSLGDSGGGYTF.